The 27 T cell receptor beta chains given below trace back to one sample, sequenced in a study of blood T cell repertoires in COVID-19. Here immunoSEQ multiplex PCR was the method, and the copy in TCRdb shows in-frame clones only, minus some. Altogether 270,000 or so clones are present, less than 90% being singletons, with the ten largest covering roughly 13%. Sequences were obtained from peripheral blood. The receptor source for this set is a human donor in a cohort sampled during active COVID-19.

The V and J genes are TRBV7-8 and TRBJ2-5, with 9 bases fitting TRBD2. Per germline, CDR1 SGHVS and CDR2 FQNEAQ. After removal of 1 base from V and 5 bases from J, the junction contained 2 bases not matched to a gene. The CDR3 contains 14 residues. The CDR3 loop is CASSLVAGVETQYF. In nucleotides, the CDR3 is TGTGCCAGCAGCTTAGTAGCGGGAGTGGAGACCCAGTACTTC.

CDR3 residues: CASSNGQGLGKLFF. Written as DNA, the CDR3 is TGCGCCAGCAGCAACGGACAGGGACTTGGGAAACTGTTTTTT. The J gene is TRBJ1-4, the V gene TRBV5-1; 8 nucleotides agree with TRBD1. Germline CDR1 reads SGHRS; CDR2 reads YFSETQ. The J segment lost 11 bases and the V segment lost 4 bases, leaving 10 bases of the junction unmatched. The CDR3 is 14 amino acids.

This chain joins TRBV7-2 and TRBJ1-6; D call uncertain. This CDR3 has 16 amino acids. Trimming shortened V by 0 bases and J by 7 bases, and 13 bases separated the two germline ends. Germline CDR1 is SGHTA and CDR2 is FQGNSA. Here the CDR3 reads CASSLAWASPNSPLHF. Here the CDR3 DNA reads TGTGCCAGCAGCTTAGCGTGGGCAAGCCCAAATTCACCCCTCCACTTT.

V gene TRBV7-9 combines with J gene TRBJ1-1; 10 bases map to TRBD1. The CDR3 runs 13 residues. Germline CDR1 SEHNR, CDR2 FQNEAQ (reference sequence). Germline trimming cut 5 bases from V and 6 bases from J; bases unmatched to any gene: 3. The chain's CDR3 is CASSPTGGPEAFF. The CDR3 DNA is TGTGCCAGCAGCCCGACAGGGGGCCCTGAAGCTTTCTTT.

CDR3 coding DNA: TGTGCCAGTAGTCTAGGGCCCGCGGGTCAGCCCCAGCATTTT. Protein product: CASSLGPAGQPQHF. The rearrangement uses TRBV19 and TRBJ1-5; no clear D. The CDR3 loop spans 14 amino acids. V lost 5 bases, J lost 6 bases, and 14 bases lay in between. Germline values: CDR1 LNHDA, CDR2 SQIVND (reference sequence).

The chain is built from TRBV18 and TRBJ1-1, with TRBD1 matching over 10 bases. The CDR3 loop spans 14 amino acids. Germline CDR1 is KGHSH and CDR2 is LQKENI. V dropped 3 bases and J dropped 6; count of bases not matched to a gene: 4. The CDR3: CASSPTGTGAEAFF. For the CDR3, the DNA is TGTGCCAGCTCACCCACCGGGACAGGGGCTGAAGCTTTCTTT.

This CDR3 reads CASSLGQKYNEQFF. In DNA form, the CDR3 reads TGCGCCAGCAGCTTGGGACAAAAATACAATGAGCAGTTCTTC. The chain joins TRBV5-1 to TRBJ2-1, with D uncertain. CDR3 size: 14 residues. The germline V and J ends were trimmed by 0 bases and 4 bases, with 8 bases remaining between them. CDR1 SGHRS and CDR2 YFSETQ come from the germline V gene.

The CDR3 nucleotides read TGTGCCAGCTCACCACCCGGGACAGGAGGCATGAACACTGAAGCTTTCTTT. It specifies CASSPPGTGGMNTEAFF. The V and J genes are TRBV18 and TRBJ1-1, with 8 nucleotides matching TRBD1. Looked up from germline, CDR1 is KGHSH and CDR2 is LQKENI. The CDR3 has 17 residues. Germline trimming cut 0 bases from V and 0 bases from J; bases unmatched to any gene: 6.

The rearrangement joins TRBV5-6 to TRBJ2-1, with TRBD1 identical over 8 bases. The ends lost 3 bases at V and 10 bases at J; junction bases unmatched: 0. CDR1 and CDR2 from the germline V gene are SGHDT and YYEEEE. The CDR3 sequence is 11 residues long. The DNA for the CDR3 is TGTGCCAGCAGCTGGGACAGGGAGCAGTTCTTC. Amino acids: CASSWDREQFF.

The chain is built from TRBV28 and TRBJ2-1; D might be TRBD2 (6 bases). CDR3 length equals 16 residues. Trimming took 3 bases from V and 9 from J, leaving 21 bases between them. The germline gives CDR1 MDHEN, CDR2 SYDVKM. CDR3 nucleotides: TGTGCCAGCAGTTTGTATGGACTAAATTCTCTCGGTGAGCAGTTCTTC. This encodes CASSLYGLNSLGEQFF.

The chain employs TRBV6-5 and TRBJ1-6; 7 nucleotides align to TRBD1. CDR1 and CDR2 from the germline V gene are MNHEY and SVGAGI. J lost 10 bases, V lost 6 bases, and 12 bases had no gene match. This CDR3 has 15 amino acids. Here the CDR3 DNA reads TGTGCCAGCAGGCAGACAGGGACGGTTGGATCACCCCTCCACTTT. This codes for CASRQTGTVGSPLHF.

This chain's CDR3 is CASSTSPLAVEGEQFF. In DNA, the CDR3 is TGTGCCAGCAGCACCTCGCCCCTAGCTGTTGAAGGGGAGCAGTTCTTC. The chain links TRBV9 to TRBJ2-1, with D perhaps matching TRBD2 (5 bases). The germline gives CDR1 SGDLS, CDR2 YYNGEE. The CDR3 extends over 16 amino acids. Trimming shortened V by 4 bases and J by 10 bases, and 24 bases separated the two germline ends.

V is TRBV12-5 and J is TRBJ2-3; D is possibly TRBD1 (5 bases). Germline V gene lookup returns CDR1 LGHNT and CDR2 FRNRAP. This CDR3 region has 16 residues. The ends were cut back, 1 base at V and 1 base at J, with 12 bases in the middle. CDR3 region: CASGLAATRGTDTQYF. The CDR3 DNA is TGTGCTAGTGGTTTGGCCGCAACCAGGGGCACAGATACGCAGTATTTT.

The chain couples TRBV12-3 or TRBV12-4 to TRBJ1-2, with D tentatively TRBD1 (6 bases). V was pared by 4 bases and J by 8 bases, with 14 bases between. This CDR3 comprises 13 residues. The chain's CDR3 is CASSSLQTGGYTF. The CDR3, as DNA: TGTGCCAGCAGTTCGCTACAGACAGGCGGCTACACCTTC.

The chain combines TRBV19 with TRBJ2-7; TRBD2 matches 7 bases. Germline CDR1 LNHDA, CDR2 SQIVND (reference sequence). The CDR3 has 14 amino acids. After removal of 3 bases from V and 4 bases from J, the junction contained 6 bases not matched to a gene. CDR3 residues: CASSIEGRAYEQYF. DNA for the CDR3: TGTGCCAGTAGTATTGAGGGGAGGGCGTACGAGCAGTACTTC.

The chain uses TRBV18 and TRBJ2-5, with no clear D. The V end was cut by 1 base, the J end by 4 bases, with 7 bases between. The germline V gene encodes CDR1 KGHSH and CDR2 LQKENI. This CDR3 is 13 amino acids long. CDR3 in amino acids: CASSPQFGETQYF. CDR3 in DNA: TGTGCCAGCTCACCACAATTCGGAGAGACCCAGTACTTC.

The chain couples TRBV6-5 to TRBJ2-7; a weak D match, TRBD2 (5 bases). Germline CDR1 and CDR2: MNHEY and SVGAGI. The CDR3 extends over 12 amino acids. With 7 bases removed from V and 7 bases from J, the gap between germline ends came to 14 bases. CDR3 sequence (DNA): TGTGCCAGCATTGGGAGCGCGGAAGAGCAGTACTTC. Amino acids: CASIGSAEEQYF.

CDR3 in amino acids: CASSDGTIVRKDTQYF. CDR3 nucleotide sequence: TGTGCCAGCAGCGACGGGACTATCGTCCGAAAAGATACGCAGTATTTT. The chain uses TRBV5-4 and TRBJ2-3; TRBD2 agrees at 7 bases. The trim removed 4 bases at V and 5 bases at J, leaving 13 bases unmatched. The CDR3 is 16 amino acids. Germline CDR1 and CDR2: SGHNT and YYREEE (reference sequence). The variable domain in full, completed from reference TRBV5-4 and TRBJ2-3, reads ETGVTQSPTHLIKTRGQQVTLRCSSQSGHNTVSWYQQALGQGPQFIFQYYREEENGRGNFPPRFSGLQFPNYSSELNVNALELDDSALYLCASSDGTIVRKDTQYFGPGTRLTVL.

The chain has TRBV11-2 and TRBJ2-1, with D possibly being TRBD1 (6 bases). Trimming took 2 bases from V and 6 from J, leaving 8 bases between them. Per germline, CDR1 SGHAT and CDR2 FQNNGV. This CDR3 has 13 residues. The CDR3 protein is CASSLNRVNEQFF. CDR3 bases: TGTGCCAGCAGCTTAAACAGGGTCAATGAGCAGTTCTTC.

Regarding this clone: This CDR3 is also generated by other DNA sequences in the sample. The chain has TRBV7-2 and TRBJ2-5; TRBD2 agrees at 11 bases. This CDR3 has 14 amino acids. Germline V gene sequence: CDR1 SGHTA, CDR2 FQGNSA. The V and J ends lost 3 bases and 4 bases, in that order; junction bases with no gene match: 1. The CDR3 region has the DNA TGTGCCAGCAGCTTTAGCGGGAGGGGAGAGACCCAGTACTTC. Protein sequence: CASSFSGRGETQYF.

This clone was recorded once. The chain is built from TRBV30 and TRBJ1-3; D gene ambiguous. CDR1 and CDR2 (germline): GTSNPN, SVGIG (reference sequence). The CDR3 is made up of 13 amino acids. Trimming took 7 bases from V and 4 from J, leaving 14 bases between them. The CDR3 DNA follows: TGTGCCTCGGCTAGCGGTCCCGGAAACACCATATATTTT. Translating it yields CASASGPGNTIYF.

This chain joins TRBV7-9 and TRBJ1-3; 12 bases agree with TRBD1. The CDR3 totals 16 residues. With V trimmed by 5 bases and J by 4 bases, 6 bases remained unmatched. Germline CDR1 SEHNR, CDR2 FQNEAQ (reference sequence). Written as DNA, the CDR3 is TGTGCCAGCAGCGAAATGGGACAGGGGGCCGGAAACACCATATATTTT. The encoded protein is CASSEMGQGAGNTIYF.

This clone was seen once. This chain connects TRBV5-1 to TRBJ2-3; 7 bases are a match to TRBD2. CDR3 size: 13 residues. Germline-derived CDR1 and CDR2 are SGHRS and YFSETQ. Unmatched junction bases numbered 3, after V lost 8 bases and J lost 0 bases. The CDR3 loop reads CASGTTSTDTQYF. In nucleotides, the CDR3 is TGCGCCAGTGGGACTACTAGCACAGATACGCAGTATTTT.

As regards this clone: This sample includes further DNA sequences coding for the same CDR3. V usage is TRBV5-1 and J usage is TRBJ2-7; 7 bases are shared with TRBD1. Trimming took 5 bases from V and 3 from J; bases not matched to a gene: 11. CDR1 is SGHRS, CDR2 YFSETQ, per germline. The CDR3 is 15 residues long. CDR3: CASSLTGTAFYEQYF. Here the CDR3 DNA reads TGCGCCAGCAGTTTAACCGGGACAGCGTTCTACGAGCAGTACTTC.

The rearrangement uses TRBV3-1 (or the pseudogene TRBV3-2) and TRBJ1-5; tentatively, D is TRBD1 (6 bases). The CDR3 is 16 residues long. CDR1 is LGHDT and CDR2 is YNNKEL in the germline V gene (reference sequence). Trimming removed 2 bases at V and 4 bases at J, with 15 bases between. CDR3 protein: CASSQQRGGGNQPQHF. The CDR3 DNA is TGTGCCAGCAGCCAACAGAGAGGGGGAGGGAATCAGCCCCAGCATTTT.

The rearrangement links TRBV18 to TRBJ1-1, with a weak D call TRBD1 (5 bases). V dropped 5 bases and J dropped 5 bases, with 15 bases sitting between them. The V gene's germline CDR1 is KGHSH and CDR2 LQKENI. The CDR3 totals 14 residues. CDR3 coding DNA: TGTGCCAGCTCAAAGGTGACAGTTCGGACTGAAGCTTTCTTT. As protein: CASSKVTVRTEAFF.

The V and J genes are TRBV18 and TRBJ2-5; D is possibly TRBD1 (5 bases). Trimming cost V 4 bases and J 2 bases, with 11 bases left between them. Per germline, CDR1 KGHSH and CDR2 LQKENI. The CDR3 sequence is 14 residues long. The CDR3 nucleotides read TGTGCCAGCTCACTCAGTAAGGGGCAAGAGACCCAGTACTTC. Encoded protein: CASSLSKGQETQYF.